These 12 T cell receptor beta chains were sequenced from one sample in a study of cytomegalovirus exposure and HLA in healthy donors. PCR primers comprised 60 Vbeta and 13 Jbeta primers. TCRdb keeps only in-frame clones here, not all; method: immunoSEQ multiplex PCR. Here the sample spans under 75,000 clones, 65% to 80% being singletons. The sequencing input was PBMCs. These receptors were taken from a man aged 35 to 55 in good health and CMV-seropositive.

In this sample, this clone turned up once. CDR3 sequence reads: CASSSRTSGNINEQYF. As DNA, the CDR3 is TGTGCCAGCAGCTCCAGGACTAGCGGGAACATCAACGAGCAGTACTTC. The V call is TRBV7-8, the J call TRBJ2-7, with TRBD2 identical over 12 bases. Per the germline V gene, CDR1 is SGHVS and CDR2 is FQNEAQ. The CDR3 length is 16 residues. The V and J ends lost 4 bases and 5 bases, in that order; junction bases with no gene match: 9.

The rearrangement joins TRBV27 to TRBJ1-1, with D unclear. Trimming cost V 6 bases and J 7 bases, with 18 bases left between them. The CDR3 contains 14 residues. Germline V CDR1 and CDR2: MNHEY, SMNVEV (reference sequence). The CDR3 here is CASRWGGQSSEAFF. CDR3 nucleotide sequence: TGTGCCAGCAGATGGGGAGGGCAATCAAGTGAAGCTTTCTTT.

The rearrangement uses TRBV2 and TRBJ2-3, with TRBD2 matching over 9 bases. This CDR3 region has 16 residues. V shed 7 bases and J 5 bases; nucleotides not matched to a gene: 13. Germline CDR1 is SNHLY and CDR2 is FYNNEI. The CDR3, as DNA: TGTGCCAGCACGAGTAGCGGGAGTGGGGGGGGAGATACGCAGTATTTT. It specifies CASTSSGSGGGDTQYF.

This CDR3 is CASSTNTKNTEAFF. The CDR3 DNA reads TGTGCCAGTAGTACCAACACCAAGAACACTGAAGCTTTCTTT. This chain uses TRBV19 with TRBJ1-1; D is undetermined. Trimming took 4 bases from V and 1 from J, leaving 10 bases between them. The CDR3 has 14 amino acids. Germline CDR1 and CDR2: LNHDA and SQIVND (reference sequence).

V is TRBV29-1 and J is TRBJ2-3, with 8 bases aligning to TRBD2. The CDR3 contains 14 residues. Germline V CDR1 and CDR2: SQVTM, ANQGSEA. V was clipped by 5 bases and J by 2 bases; unmatched bases: 6. CDR3 in DNA: TGCAGCGTTACACGGGGGGGCCACACAGATACGCAGTATTTT. It yields the protein CSVTRGGHTDTQYF.

This clone occurred a few times. V is TRBV5-4 and J is TRBJ1-2; 9 bases fit TRBD1. CDR1 and CDR2 (germline): SGHNT, YYREEE (reference sequence). Trimming cost V 1 base and J 10 bases; bases outside gene matches: 14. CDR3 length: 16 residues. DNA of the CDR3: TGTGCCAGCAGCTTGAGACGGGACAGGGTTTTCGCTGTCTACACCTTC. Amino acid sequence: CASSLRRDRVFAVYTF.

The V gene is TRBV19, the J gene TRBJ2-5; TRBD2 aligns across 7 bases. Looked up from germline, CDR1 is LNHDA and CDR2 is SQIVND (reference sequence). Germline trimming cut 1 base from V and 5 bases from J; bases unmatched to any gene: 13. The CDR3 extends over 17 amino acids. CDR3 loop: CASSIGNLGGSFETQYF. The DNA of the CDR3 is TGTGCCAGTAGTATAGGTAATTTGGGCGGGAGTTTCGAGACCCAGTACTTC. The full variable domain, rest sourced from reference TRBV19 and TRBJ2-5, is DGGITQSPKYLFRKEGQNVTLSCEQNLNHDAMYWYRQDPGQGLRLIYYSQIVNDFQKGDIAEGYSVSREKKESFPLTVTSAQKNPTAFYLCASSIGNLGGSFETQYFGPGTRLLVL.

This clone has a single count. This chain links TRBV6-5 with TRBJ2-2; 8 positions match TRBD1. This CDR3 contains 15 residues. The trim removed 4 bases at V and 3 bases at J, leaving 4 bases unmatched. Germline loops: CDR1 MNHEY, CDR2 SVGAGI. CDR3 sequence (DNA): TGTGCCAGCAGTTTTTCCAGGGGGCACACCGGGGAGCTGTTTTTT. Amino acids: CASSFSRGHTGELFF.

This clone was seen a handful of times. V and J are TRBV7-9 and TRBJ2-5; no reliable D call. The V end lost 5 bases, the J end lost 5 bases, and 21 bases lay between the germline ends. The CDR3 length is 16 residues. Germline values: CDR1 SEHNR, CDR2 FQNEAQ (reference sequence). CDR3 bases: TGTGCCAGCAGCCGACGACCCCACACGGGTGAGGAGACCCAGTACTTC. It encodes CASSRRPHTGEETQYF.

The chain has TRBV30 and TRBJ2-3, with 9 bases matching TRBD2. V lost 2 bases, J lost 4 bases, and 7 bases stayed unmatched. Per the germline V gene, CDR1 is GTSNPN and CDR2 is SVGIG (reference sequence). This CDR3 is built from 15 residues. The CDR3 DNA follows: TGTGCCTGGAGTAGGGGAGCGGGGGGACCAGATACGCAGTATTTT. Its protein is CAWSRGAGGPDTQYF. The entire variable domain, with the rest obtained from reference TRBV30 and TRBJ2-3, is as follows: SQTIHQWPATLVQPVGSPLSLECTVEGTSNPNLYWYRQAAGRGLQLLFYSVGIGQISSEVPQNLSASRPQDRQFILSSKKLLLSDSGFYLCAWSRGAGGPDTQYFGPGTRLTVL.

This clone was seen once. The rearrangement joins TRBV6-5 to TRBJ2-3; a weak D match, TRBD1 (5 bases). Trimming pared 2 bases from V and 0 bases from J, leaving 12 bases between. This CDR3 comprises 16 residues. Germline lookup yields CDR1 MNHEY and CDR2 SVGAGI. CDR3 residues: CASSYGRATSTDTQYF. CDR3 sequence (DNA): TGTGCCAGCAGTTACGGCAGGGCCACTAGCACAGATACGCAGTATTTT.

This clone was found a few times. The chain recombines TRBV25-1 with TRBJ2-1; 7 nucleotides align to TRBD2. CDR1 is MGHDK, CDR2 SYGVNS, per germline. The trim removed 8 bases at V and 4 bases at J, leaving 11 bases unmatched. The CDR3 length is 15 residues. The CDR3 nucleotides read TGTGCCAGCCAATCCTTAGCGGGCTATTACAATGAGCAGTTCTTC. Its translation is CASQSLAGYYNEQFF.